This T cell receptor (beta chain) was sequenced in a study of cytomegalovirus exposure and HLA in healthy donors. Study-wide results and caveats: In a later analysis, V- and J-gene trimming of beta chains associated with a DCLRE1C missense variant, replicated independently.

Researchers ran the PCR with 60 Vbeta and 13 Jbeta primers. The table came from immunoSEQ multiplex PCR; TCRdb's copy has only in-frame clones and leaves some out. Of 90,000 to 120,000 clones in the sample, 60% to 85% were seen once. V trimming: 2 bases; J trimming: 0 bases; junction bases outside the gene matches: 1. The germline V gene has CDR1 MNHNY and CDR2 SVGAGI (reference sequence). This CDR3 spans 14 amino acids. As concerns this clone: Its antigen is not identified.

This sequence originates from a female donor in good health and CMV-seropositive. The chain employs TRBV6-6 and TRBJ2-7, with TRBD1 matching 7 bases. Sequencing was performed on PBMCs. In DNA, the CDR3 is TGTGCCAGCAGTTACAGGGACAGCTCCTACGAGCAGTACTTC. Its translation is CASSYRDSSYEQYF.